Shown below are 10 T cell receptor beta chains from a single sample sequenced in a study of a mutant IDH1 vaccine in newly diagnosed glioma. Time point here: baseline, week 1 (first vaccination visit). As for treatment: pre-vaccination baseline after standard-of-care therapy. Sequencing was performed with immunoSEQ multiplex PCR; in TCRdb, only in-frame clones are kept and a portion is missing. The sample includes about 30,000 clones, over 70% of them seen just once. This specimen was PBMCs, taken from a glioma patient treated with radiotherapy, temozolomide or both. These receptors were taken from a man between 25 and 39 years old with glioma.

This chain connects TRBV19 to TRBJ2-2; D is unresolved. The germline V and J ends were trimmed by 2 bases and 7 bases, with 14 bases remaining between them. The CDR3 totals 15 residues. Per germline, CDR1 LNHDA and CDR2 SQIVND (reference sequence). The CDR3 loop is CASSITSGWGGELFF. The CDR3 nucleotides read TGTGCCAGTAGTATAACGTCAGGTTGGGGCGGGGAGCTGTTTTTT.

The chain is built from TRBV7-9 and TRBJ2-1; 8 nucleotides agree with TRBD2. Losses at the gene ends were 4 bases for V and 3 bases for J; bases not matched to a gene: 11. CDR3 length: 17 amino acids. CDR1 and CDR2 (germline): SEHNR, FQNEAQ (reference sequence). The CDR3 DNA sequence: TGTGCCAGCAGCTCACAAGGCGGGAGGTCGGGCTACAATGAGCAGTTCTTC. Protein sequence: CASSSQGGRSGYNEQFF.

The chain links TRBV5-6 to TRBJ2-2; D possibly corresponds to TRBD1 (5 bases). Germline-derived CDR1 and CDR2 are SGHDT and YYEEEE. V dropped 3 bases and J dropped 3 bases, with 24 bases sitting between them. The CDR3 has 19 amino acids. CDR3 sequence (DNA): TGTGCCAGCAGCTCCCTAGGAAACGTTGGGGCCCTGGACACCGGGGAGCTGTTTTTT. Protein: CASSSLGNVGALDTGELFF.

This chain connects TRBV5-1 to TRBJ1-2; D gene ambiguous. The V and J ends lost 1 base and 4 bases respectively, with 14 bases between them. The CDR3 consists of 15 residues. Per germline, CDR1 SGHRS and CDR2 YFSETQ. The CDR3: CASSLRTSDFYGYTF. The CDR3, as DNA: TGCGCCAGCAGCTTGCGAACCAGCGACTTCTATGGCTACACCTTC.

CDR3 region: CALRSYSGRAYEQYF. The CDR3 bases are TGTGCCCTTCGAAGTTATTCCGGTCGTGCCTACGAGCAGTACTTC. The J gene is TRBJ2-7, the V gene TRBV30; D is unclear. The CDR3 sequence is 15 residues long. Trimming took 8 bases from V and 2 from J, leaving 22 bases between them. Germline CDR1 is GTSNPN and CDR2 is SVGIG (reference sequence).

V and J are TRBV15 and TRBJ2-7; the D call may be TRBD1 or TRBD2 (5 bases each). V lost 3 bases and J 6 bases, leaving 15 bases between the germline ends. This CDR3 region has 14 residues. CDR1 and CDR2 from the germline V gene are LNHNV and YYDKDF (reference sequence). CDR3 sequence: CATSREGTGSEQYF. The CDR3 DNA is TGTGCCACCAGCAGGGAAGGGACGGGTAGCGAGCAGTACTTC.

The chain couples TRBV27 to TRBJ1-5; D is undetermined. Germline lookup yields CDR1 MNHEY and CDR2 SMNVEV (reference sequence). Trimming cost V 0 bases and J 2 bases, with 5 bases left between them. CDR3 length equals 14 residues. CDR3 region: CASSLSPGNQPQHF. DNA for the CDR3: TGTGCCAGCAGTTTATCGCCAGGCAATCAGCCCCAGCATTTT.

The rearrangement joins TRBV6-5 to TRBJ2-5, with TRBD1 matching over 7 bases. The CDR3 has 15 amino acids. J lost 9 bases, V lost 4 bases, and 14 bases had no gene match. CDR1 is MNHEY, CDR2 SVGAGI, per germline. DNA of the CDR3: TGTGCCAGCAGTTCGAGACAGGGCCGCCGGTTTGCCCAGTACTTC. This translates into CASSSRQGRRFAQYF.

This chain joins TRBV27 and TRBJ2-2; the D gene is possibly TRBD2 (5 bases). The CDR3 consists of 15 residues. V was cut by 3 bases and J by 6 bases, with 14 bases left in between. The germline CDR1 and CDR2 sequences are MNHEY and SMNVEV (reference sequence). CDR3 sequence (DNA): TGTGCCAGCAGTTTGATCGGGAAGCACGCCGGGGAGCTGTTTTTT. Residues: CASSLIGKHAGELFF.

The rearrangement links TRBV19 to TRBJ2-2; weak D call: TRBD1 (6 bases). CDR3 size: 11 residues. V was clipped by 10 bases and J by 8 bases, with 11 bases between them. Per germline, CDR1 LNHDA and CDR2 SQIVND (reference sequence). The CDR3: CATTGMGELFF. For the CDR3, the DNA is TGTGCCACTACAGGGATGGGGGAGCTGTTTTTT.